This T cell receptor (beta chain) was retrieved from a study of cytomegalovirus exposure and HLA in healthy donors. Study results and caveats: Common viral pathogens seemed, in a later analysis, to connect with several of the most significant clusters. In most subjects, TCR beta sequences reportedly gave accurate predictions of HLA-A and HLA-B alleles. TCR sequences were mostly rare, though some public TCRs occurred in many donors.

There are 14 residues in the CDR3. CDR1 and CDR2 (germline): MNHNS, SASEGT. Trimming shortened V by 1 base and J by 0 bases, and 7 bases separated the two germline ends. A multiplex PCR was run with 60 Vbeta primers and 13 Jbeta primers. Sequencing was performed with immunoSEQ multiplex PCR; in TCRdb, only in-frame clones are kept and a portion is missing. The repertoire consists of about 71,000 clones, with about 70% occurring once and the leading ten covering less than 9%. Points on this clone: Its specificity is not known.

Donors likely had unrecorded immune exposures despite being nominally healthy when sampled. The chain links TRBV6-1 to TRBJ2-7, with a tentative D call TRBD2 (5 bases). The source material was PBMCs. The TCR was taken from a man between 35 and 55 years old in good health and CMV-seropositive. The CDR3 loop is CASSEGGVSYEQYF. The CDR3 DNA is TGTGCCAGCAGTGAAGGGGGAGTCTCCTACGAGCAGTACTTC.